These 32 T cell receptor beta chains were all obtained from the same sample, sequenced in a study of T cell changes during pregnancy in multiple sclerosis. Profiling relied on immunoSEQ multiplex PCR, and the TCRdb table lists in-frame clones only, not all of them. There are tens of thousands of clones in the sample; 85% to 95% occur only once, and more than 1.5% lies in the top ten. Sequencing used peripheral blood, obtained after pregnancy. The receptors here all came from a female donor with multiple sclerosis, enrolled in a pregnancy study.

For the CDR3, the DNA is TGTGCCAGCAGCTCAAGCCCAGCGCACAATGAGCAGTTCTTC. Protein sequence: CASSSSPAHNEQFF. The chain recombines TRBV11-3 with TRBJ2-1; D uncertain. Trimming took 4 bases from V and 5 from J, leaving 12 bases between them. The CDR3 runs 14 residues. Germline CDR1 SGHNT, CDR2 YENEEA. Complete variable domain (other parts from reference TRBV11-3 and TRBJ2-1): EAGVVQSPRYKIIEKKQPVAFWCNPISGHNTLYWYLQNLGQGPELLIRYENEEAVDDSQLPKDRFSAERLKGVDSTLKIQPAELGDSAVYLCASSSSPAHNEQFFGPGTRLTVL.

The chain's CDR3 is CASSAPTADTQYF. As DNA, the CDR3 is TGTGCCAGCAGCGCGCCGACTGCAGATACGCAGTATTTT. This chain joins TRBV7-9 and TRBJ2-3; no firm D call. This CDR3 contains 13 residues. V was pared by 5 bases and J by 4 bases, with 10 bases between. CDR1 and CDR2 (germline): SEHNR, FQNEAQ (reference sequence).

This chain links TRBV15 with TRBJ2-1, with D possibly TRBD1 on 5 matching bases. V dropped 1 base and J dropped 0 bases, with 16 bases sitting between them. This CDR3 contains 18 residues. Germline V gives CDR1 LNHNV, CDR2 YYDKDF (reference sequence). The CDR3 reads CATSRVRAQASSYNEQFF. As DNA, the CDR3 is TGTGCCACCAGCAGAGTTCGTGCACAGGCGAGCTCCTACAATGAGCAGTTCTTC.

CDR3 residues: CASSLELAGGVDTQYF. In DNA, the CDR3 is TGCGCCAGCAGCTTGGAGCTGGCGGGAGGGGTAGATACGCAGTATTTT. V and J are TRBV5-1 and TRBJ2-3; 9 bases map to TRBD2. The V and J ends lost 0 bases and 5 bases, in that order; junction bases with no gene match: 7. Germline loops: CDR1 SGHRS, CDR2 YFSETQ. This CDR3 is built from 16 residues.

DNA for the CDR3: TGTGCCTGGGGGTCCGGAGGGGCGGGGGAGACCCAGTACTTC. Translation: CAWGSGGAGETQYF. The rearrangement uses TRBV30 and TRBJ2-5; tentative D call: TRBD2 (6 bases). The CDR3 consists of 14 residues. Trimming shortened V by 5 bases and J by 5 bases, and 18 bases separated the two germline ends. Germline assignment: CDR1 GTSNPN and CDR2 SVGIG (reference sequence).

This clone appeared once. The chain uses TRBV19 and TRBJ2-2, with 8 positions matching TRBD2. The CDR3 contains 14 residues. Germline V gene sequence: CDR1 LNHDA, CDR2 SQIVND (reference sequence). Unmatched junction bases numbered 7, after V lost 7 bases and J lost 6 bases. The CDR3 loop is CASTLAGRPGELFF. Written as DNA, the CDR3 is TGTGCCAGTACGTTAGCGGGACGGCCCGGGGAGCTGTTTTTT.

The rearrangement uses TRBV7-2 and TRBJ1-2; 9 positions agree with TRBD1. Germline CDR1 reads SGHTA; CDR2 reads FQGNSA. This CDR3 is 16 amino acids long. The V gene end was trimmed by 3 bases and the J gene end by 6 bases; junction bases not matched to a gene: 11. CDR3 in amino acids: CASSFSGTGYRNGYTF. CDR3 in DNA: TGTGCCAGCAGCTTCTCCGGGACAGGGTATCGAAATGGCTACACCTTC.

The rearrangement joins TRBV18 to TRBJ2-3, with 7 bases identical to TRBD1. Trimming took 3 bases from V and 3 from J; bases not matched to a gene: 6. CDR3 size: 15 residues. From germline, CDR1 is KGHSH and CDR2 LQKENI. CDR3 bases: TGTGCCAGCTCACCTCTAGGACAGGAAACAGATACGCAGTATTTT. This codes for CASSPLGQETDTQYF.

The CDR3 bases are TGCAGCGTGCTCGGGGGAGGGCCGCATGAGCAGTTCTTC. This translates into CSVLGGGPHEQFF. This chain connects TRBV29-1 to TRBJ2-1; 7 nucleotides line up with TRBD2. Germline V lookup: CDR1 SQVTM, CDR2 ANQGSEA. The CDR3 is 13 amino acids. J lost 8 bases, V lost 6 bases, and 10 bases had no gene match.

In this sample, this clone turned up once. V and J are TRBV6-5 and TRBJ2-1, with 7 bases that match TRBD1. CDR1 and CDR2 from the germline V gene are MNHEY and SVGAGI. V was clipped by 8 bases and J by 4 bases; unmatched bases: 5. The CDR3 length is 13 residues. Here the CDR3 reads CASGTGQYNEQFF. The CDR3 DNA follows: TGTGCCAGCGGAACGGGACAGTACAATGAGCAGTTCTTC.

The chain is built from TRBV13 and TRBJ2-7; 7 bases are a match to TRBD2. J lost 3 bases, V lost 3 bases, and 11 bases had no gene match. This CDR3 region has 16 residues. CDR1 PRHDT and CDR2 FYEKMQ come from the germline V gene (reference sequence). Here the CDR3 reads CASSFPNGGEGYEQYF. The DNA of the CDR3 is TGTGCCAGCAGCTTCCCAAATGGAGGGGAGGGCTACGAGCAGTACTTC.

The chain has TRBV29-1 and TRBJ2-2; possibly TRBD2 for D (7 bases). V was cut by 4 bases and J by 8 bases, with 23 bases left in between. Germline-derived CDR1 and CDR2 are SQVTM and ANQGSEA. The length of the CDR3 is 16 residues. CDR3 DNA sequence: TGCAGCGTTGGGGCCGGTGAAGCGGGACACCCAGGGGAGCTGTTTTTT. Its protein product is CSVGAGEAGHPGELFF.

J is TRBJ1-1 and V is TRBV15; tentatively, D is TRBD1 (5 bases). CDR1 is LNHNV and CDR2 is YYDKDF in the germline V gene (reference sequence). This CDR3 region has 16 residues. The ends were cut back, 5 bases at V and 1 base at J, with 17 bases in the middle. The CDR3 coding sequence is TGTGCCACCAGCGGCCCTGGGGCCTCGGGGAACACTGAAGCTTTCTTT. This sequence encodes CATSGPGASGNTEAFF.

V gene TRBV4-2 combines with J gene TRBJ2-2, with D possibly matching TRBD1 (6 bases). The CDR3 has 17 amino acids. With 0 bases removed from V and 1 base from J, the gap between germline ends came to 12 bases. Germline CDR1 is LGHNA and CDR2 is YNFKEQ. CDR3 nucleotides: TGTGCCAGCAGCCAAGAACACAGGGTGGGGAACACCGGGGAGCTGTTTTTT. Translated, it gives CASSQEHRVGNTGELFF.

The J gene is TRBJ1-1, the V gene TRBV5-4, with D tentatively TRBD1 (6 bases). The germline V and J ends were trimmed by 1 base and 2 bases, with 9 bases remaining between them. Germline CDR1 reads SGHNT; CDR2 reads YYREEE (reference sequence). The length of the CDR3 is 14 residues. DNA for the CDR3: TGTGCCAGCAGCTTGAGACAGGCTAACACTGAAGCTTTCTTT. Translated: CASSLRQANTEAFF.

The V gene is TRBV5-1, the J gene TRBJ2-5, with 7 bases that match TRBD1. The trim removed 0 bases at V and 1 base at J, leaving 6 bases unmatched. Germline assignment: CDR1 SGHRS and CDR2 YFSETQ. The CDR3 has 16 amino acids. CDR3 in DNA: TGCGCCAGCAGCTTGGGACAGGGTATAATCCAAGAGACCCAGTACTTC. Protein product: CASSLGQGIIQETQYF.

In this sample, this clone turned up once. The chain recombines TRBV9 with TRBJ1-2; 7 bases match TRBD1. Trimming took 0 bases from V and 4 from J; bases not matched to a gene: 3. Germline assignment: CDR1 SGDLS and CDR2 YYNGEE. The CDR3 contains 14 residues. DNA of the CDR3: TGTGCCAGCAGCGTAGATGGGACAGTCTATGGCTACACCTTC. Its translation is CASSVDGTVYGYTF.

The rearrangement joins TRBV5-8 to TRBJ2-2; 7 bases fit TRBD1. The CDR3 consists of 15 residues. Germline-derived CDR1 and CDR2 are SGHTS and YDEGEE. The junction had 1 base not matched to a gene; V was cut back by 2 bases and J by 0 bases. The DNA of the CDR3 is TGTGCCAGCAGCTTCCAGGGGGCGAACACCGGGGAGCTGTTTTTT. Amino acid sequence: CASSFQGANTGELFF.

The chain carries TRBV9 and TRBJ2-7; weak D call: TRBD1 (6 bases). The germline V gene encodes CDR1 SGDLS and CDR2 YYNGEE. V dropped 6 bases and J dropped 2 bases, with 12 bases sitting between them. The CDR3 is made up of 13 amino acids. The CDR3 nucleotides read TGTGCCAGCACCGGGACATCTACCTACGAGCAGTACTTC. Translated, it gives CASTGTSTYEQYF.

The V and J genes are TRBV30 and TRBJ2-2; D call uncertain. This CDR3 contains 10 residues. CDR1 and CDR2 (germline): GTSNPN, SVGIG (reference sequence). V was clipped by 4 bases and J by 10 bases, with 7 bases between them. The CDR3 region has the DNA TGTGCCTGGAAGCATGAGGAGCTGTTTTTT. Protein product: CAWKHEELFF.

The V call is TRBV27, the J call TRBJ2-7, with 13 bases aligning to TRBD2. This CDR3 has 16 residues. J was trimmed by 4 bases and V by 5 bases; bases with no gene match: 8. Germline values: CDR1 MNHEY, CDR2 SMNVEV (reference sequence). DNA for the CDR3: TGTGCCAGCAGTCCACTAGCGGGAGGGCTCAGGTACGAGCAGTACTTC. This sequence encodes CASSPLAGGLRYEQYF.

This chain joins TRBV28 and TRBJ1-1, with D perhaps matching TRBD1 (5 bases). The CDR3 sequence is 19 residues long. Trimming cost V 3 bases and J 4 bases, with 27 bases left between them. Looked up from germline, CDR1 is MDHEN and CDR2 is SYDVKM. As DNA, the CDR3 is TGTGCCAGCAGTTTTATGCCGATGAGGGTGCGGGGCGGTTTCACTGAAGCTTTCTTT. This codes for CASSFMPMRVRGGFTEAFF. Supplemented by reference TRBV28 and TRBJ1-1, the full variable domain reads DVKVTQSSRYLVKRTGEKVFLECVQDMDHENMFWYRQDPGLGLRLIYFSYDVKMKEKGDIPEGYSVSREKKERFSLILESASTNQTSMYLCASSFMPMRVRGGFTEAFFGQGTRLTVV.

This chain connects TRBV5-5 to TRBJ2-7, with 7 bases identical to TRBD1. The trim removed 4 bases at V and 7 bases at J, leaving 11 bases unmatched. The CDR3 is 14 amino acids. Per germline, CDR1 SGHKS and CDR2 YYEKEE (reference sequence). The CDR3 protein is CASSTYRGSYEQYF. The CDR3 DNA sequence: TGTGCCAGCAGCACCTACAGGGGTTCTTATGAGCAGTACTTC.

V and J are TRBV4-1 and TRBJ2-1, with D perhaps matching TRBD2 (5 bases). The CDR3 length is 13 residues. CDR1 and CDR2 from the germline V gene are MGHRA and YSYEKL. V shed 6 bases and J shed 10 bases, with 16 bases lying between them. This CDR3 reads CASSNSRGDEQFF. DNA of the CDR3: TGCGCCAGCAGTAACTCTCGGGGAGACGAGCAGTTCTTC.

The chain has TRBV5-6 and TRBJ1-3; TRBD1 matches at 7 bases. The CDR3 has 17 residues. The V segment lost 3 bases and the J segment 3 bases; nucleotides outside the gene matches: 12. CDR1 SGHDT and CDR2 YYEEEE come from the germline V gene. DNA for the CDR3: TGTGCCAGCAGCTCAAAGGGGGCCATTTCGGGTGGAAACACCATATATTTT. It codes for CASSSKGAISGGNTIYF.

This clone has a single count. The chain combines TRBV30 with TRBJ1-1; 10 bases fit TRBD1. This CDR3 region has 14 residues. The germline V gene has CDR1 GTSNPN and CDR2 SVGIG (reference sequence). V gave up 5 bases and J gave up 5 bases; unmatched junction bases: 8. The CDR3 protein is CAWSRTGGRTEAFF. The CDR3, as DNA: TGTGCCTGGTCCCGGACAGGGGGAAGGACTGAAGCTTTCTTT.

This clone is termed medium-sized. V gene TRBV25-1 combines with J gene TRBJ2-7; D unresolved. V was pared by 4 bases and J by 5 bases, with 9 bases between. Germline loops: CDR1 MGHDK, CDR2 SYGVNS. The CDR3 runs to 12 residues. The CDR3 nucleotides read TGTGCCAGCAGTGCAAGCCAACACGAGCAGTACTTC. Amino acid sequence: CASSASQHEQYF.

The V gene is TRBV28, the J gene TRBJ1-1; D gene ambiguous. V gave up 8 bases and J gave up 8 bases, with 9 bases separating them. CDR1 is MDHEN and CDR2 is SYDVKM in the germline V gene. This CDR3 is built from 10 residues. CDR3 sequence: CASQKIEAFF. The CDR3 coding sequence is TGTGCCAGCCAAAAAATCGAAGCTTTCTTT.

The CDR3 coding sequence is TGTGCCAGCAGTGAATCGGGGGGGACTGGCTACACCTTC. This gives the protein CASSESGGTGYTF. The chain carries TRBV25-1 and TRBJ1-2; TRBD1 is a possible D gene (5 bases). Deletions cut 1 base from V and 7 bases from J, with 10 bases between. CDR1 is MGHDK, CDR2 SYGVNS, per germline. The CDR3 has 13 amino acids.

The rearrangement uses TRBV4-1 and TRBJ2-7; 8 nucleotides match TRBD1. CDR1 MGHRA and CDR2 YSYEKL come from the germline V gene. The length of the CDR3 is 14 residues. V shed 3 bases and J 2 bases; nucleotides not matched to a gene: 3. The CDR3 coding sequence is TGCGCCAGCAGCCATGTGGGACAGGCCTACGAGCAGTACTTC. Translation: CASSHVGQAYEQYF.

This clone showed up just once. The chain employs TRBV2 and TRBJ2-1; 13 bases line up with TRBD2. In germline, CDR1 is SNHLY, CDR2 FYNNEI. The J segment lost 1 base and the V segment lost 6 bases, leaving 12 bases of the junction unmatched. The CDR3 length is 19 residues. CDR3 loop: CASRRRGTSGTSSYNEQFF. Written as DNA, the CDR3 is TGTGCCAGCAGGAGAAGAGGGACTAGCGGGACTTCATCCTACAATGAGCAGTTCTTC. Together with reference TRBV2 and TRBJ2-1, the CDR3 gives the full variable domain: EPEVTQTPSHQVTQMGQEVILRCVPISNHLYFYWYRQILGQKVEFLVSFYNNEISEKSEIFDDQFSVERPDGSNFTLKIRSTKLEDSAMYFCASRRRGTSGTSSYNEQFFGPGTRLTVL.

CDR3 sequence: CASSPQSLGVSYEQYF. CDR3 sequence (DNA): TGCGCCAGCAGCCCCCAATCTCTAGGGGTCTCCTACGAGCAGTACTTC. This rearrangement joins TRBV5-1 to TRBJ2-7, with D possibly matching TRBD1 (5 bases). The CDR3 loop spans 16 amino acids. Between the trimmed V and J ends, which lost 4 bases and 0 bases, there was a span of 17 bases. Germline values: CDR1 SGHRS, CDR2 YFSETQ.